Listed below are T cell receptor beta chains from one sample, sequenced in a study of shared clonotypes between healthy human individuals. Profiling relied on immunoSEQ multiplex PCR, and the TCRdb table lists in-frame clones only, not all of them. In the table there are hundreds of thousands of clones, 95% to 96% of which are singletons. Sequencing was done on a sample of naive CD8+ T cells sorted from blood. Receptors originate from a woman in her 30s in good health. Each CDR3 is given with its conserved first and last residue.

j_gene | v_gene | CDR3aa
TRBJ2-3 | TRBV29-1 | CSAAAASTDTQYF
TRBJ1-2 | TRBV4-1 | CASSRLRGNGGYTF
TRBJ2-7 | TRBV29-1 | CSAWQGSSYEQYF
TRBJ2-3 | TRBV14 | CASSSQFTDTQYF
TRBJ2-7 | TRBV7-2 | CASSLYATNYEQYF
TRBJ2-2 | TRBV27 | CASSLWQGNTGELFF
TRBJ1-1 | TRBV2 | CAPRTENTEAFF
TRBJ2-1 | TRBV27 | CASSAGTEVYNEQFF
TRBJ2-1 | TRBV27 | CASRKRDSPPIEQFF
TRBJ1-5 | TRBV5-6 | CASSRQENSNQPQHF
TRBJ2-7 | TRBV6-1 | CASTHLGGWGYEQYF
TRBJ2-2 | TRBV4-2 | CASSQGVSKSIGELFF
TRBJ1-2 | TRBV5-6 | CASNFLSAGVVYGYTF
TRBJ2-1 | TRBV27 | CASTEAVYNEQFF
TRBJ1-5 | TRBV4-1 | CASSQELQEWLGQPQHF
TRBJ1-1 | TRBV27 | CASSTGDRLNTEAFF
TRBJ1-1 | TRBV2 | CASSEGGNTEAFF
TRBJ2-3 | TRBV27 | CASSLGSDTQYF
TRBJ2-1 | TRBV7-2 | CASSLGSDRVLVEQFF
TRBJ2-7 | TRBV19 | CASSPRADEQYF
TRBJ2-7 | TRBV4-2 | CASSHFGLSYEQYF
TRBJ1-2 | TRBV27 | CASSPSRGAGGYTF
TRBJ2-1 | TRBV15 | CATSGSSGRPNEQFF
TRBJ2-1 | TRBV14 | CASSPPLSAFRFF
TRBJ1-1 | TRBV9 | CASSVGRSNTEAFF
TRBJ2-7 | TRBV5-1 | CASSYDWGSYEQYF
TRBJ2-7 | TRBV27 | CASSRGTQPSEQYF
TRBJ1-2 | TRBV9 | CASSVLGIGYTF